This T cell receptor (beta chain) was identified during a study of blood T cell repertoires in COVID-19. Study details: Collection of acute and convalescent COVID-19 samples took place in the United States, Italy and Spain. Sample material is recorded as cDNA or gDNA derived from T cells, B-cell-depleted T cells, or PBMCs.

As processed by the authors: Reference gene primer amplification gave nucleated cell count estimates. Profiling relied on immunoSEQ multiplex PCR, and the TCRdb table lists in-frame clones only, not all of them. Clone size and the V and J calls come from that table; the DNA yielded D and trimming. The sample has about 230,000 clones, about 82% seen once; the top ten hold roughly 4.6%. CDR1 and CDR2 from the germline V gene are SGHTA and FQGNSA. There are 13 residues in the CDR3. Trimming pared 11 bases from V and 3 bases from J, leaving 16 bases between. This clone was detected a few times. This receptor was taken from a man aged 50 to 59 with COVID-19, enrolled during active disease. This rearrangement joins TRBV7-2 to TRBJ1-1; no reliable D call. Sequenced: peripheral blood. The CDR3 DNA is TGTGCCTCAGCGGCTGAGATCTACACTGAAGCTTTCTTT. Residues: CASAAEIYTEAFF.